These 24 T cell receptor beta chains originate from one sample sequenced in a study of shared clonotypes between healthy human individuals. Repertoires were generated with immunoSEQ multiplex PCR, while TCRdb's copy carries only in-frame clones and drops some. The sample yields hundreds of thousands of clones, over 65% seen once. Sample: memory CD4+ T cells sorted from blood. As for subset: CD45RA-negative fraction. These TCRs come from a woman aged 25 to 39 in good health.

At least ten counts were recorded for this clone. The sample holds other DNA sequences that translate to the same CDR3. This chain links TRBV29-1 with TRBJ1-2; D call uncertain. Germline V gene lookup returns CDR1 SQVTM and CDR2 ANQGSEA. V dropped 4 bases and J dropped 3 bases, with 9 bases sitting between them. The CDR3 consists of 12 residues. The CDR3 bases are TGCAGCGTTGCCGCGCAACACTATGGCTACACCTTC. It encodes CSVAAQHYGYTF.

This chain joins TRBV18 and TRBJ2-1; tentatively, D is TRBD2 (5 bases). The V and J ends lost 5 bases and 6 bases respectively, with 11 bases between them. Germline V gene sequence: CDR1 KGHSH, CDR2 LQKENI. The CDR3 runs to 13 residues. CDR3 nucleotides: TGTGCCAGCTCAGTCACTAGAGGCAATGAGCAGTTCTTC. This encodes CASSVTRGNEQFF.

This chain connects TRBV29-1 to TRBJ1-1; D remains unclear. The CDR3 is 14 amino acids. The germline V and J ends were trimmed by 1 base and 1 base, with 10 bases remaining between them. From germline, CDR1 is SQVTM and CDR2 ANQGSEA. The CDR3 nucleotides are TGCAGCGTTGAAGGCCGAACGCGGAACACTGAAGCTTTCTTT. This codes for CSVEGRTRNTEAFF.

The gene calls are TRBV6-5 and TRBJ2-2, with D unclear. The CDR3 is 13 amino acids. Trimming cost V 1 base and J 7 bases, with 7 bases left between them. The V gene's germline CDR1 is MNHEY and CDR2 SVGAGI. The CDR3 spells CASSYYDGGELFF. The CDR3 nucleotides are TGTGCCAGCAGTTACTATGACGGCGGGGAGCTGTTTTTT.

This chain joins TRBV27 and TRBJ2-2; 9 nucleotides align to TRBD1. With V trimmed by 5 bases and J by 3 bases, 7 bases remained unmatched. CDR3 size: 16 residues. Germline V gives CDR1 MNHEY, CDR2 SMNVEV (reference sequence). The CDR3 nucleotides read TGTGCCAGCAGTCCTTCCGGGACAGGGTACACCGGGGAGCTGTTTTTT. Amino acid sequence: CASSPSGTGYTGELFF.

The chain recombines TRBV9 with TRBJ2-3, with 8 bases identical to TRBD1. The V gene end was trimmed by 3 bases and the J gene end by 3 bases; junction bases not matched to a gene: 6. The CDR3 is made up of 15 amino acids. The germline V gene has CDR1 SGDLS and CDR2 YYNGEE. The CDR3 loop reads CASSGRTGITDTQYF. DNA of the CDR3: TGTGCCAGCAGCGGTAGGACAGGGATAACAGATACGCAGTATTTT.

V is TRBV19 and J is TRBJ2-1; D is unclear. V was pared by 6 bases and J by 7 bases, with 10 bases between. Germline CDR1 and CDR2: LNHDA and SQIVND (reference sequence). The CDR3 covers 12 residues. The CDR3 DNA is TGTGCCAGTAGCGGTAGTAGGAATGAGCAGTTCTTC. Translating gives CASSGSRNEQFF. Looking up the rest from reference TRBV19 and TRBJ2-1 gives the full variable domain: DGGITQSPKYLFRKEGQNVTLSCEQNLNHDAMYWYRQDPGQGLRLIYYSQIVNDFQKGDIAEGYSVSREKKESFPLTVTSAQKNPTAFYLCASSGSRNEQFFGPGTRLTVL.

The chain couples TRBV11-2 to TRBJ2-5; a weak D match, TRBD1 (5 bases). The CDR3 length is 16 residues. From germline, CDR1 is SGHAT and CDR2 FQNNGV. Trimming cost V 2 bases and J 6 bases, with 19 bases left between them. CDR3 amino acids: CASSLRVTGSEQTQYF. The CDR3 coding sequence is TGTGCCAGCAGCTTAAGGGTTACAGGTTCGGAACAGACCCAGTACTTC. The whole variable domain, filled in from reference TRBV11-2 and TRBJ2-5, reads EAGVAQSPRYKIIEKRQSVAFWCNPISGHATLYWYQQILGQGPKLLIQFQNNGVVDDSQLPKDRFSAERLKGVDSTLKIQPAKLEDSAVYLCASSLRVTGSEQTQYFGPGTRLLVL.

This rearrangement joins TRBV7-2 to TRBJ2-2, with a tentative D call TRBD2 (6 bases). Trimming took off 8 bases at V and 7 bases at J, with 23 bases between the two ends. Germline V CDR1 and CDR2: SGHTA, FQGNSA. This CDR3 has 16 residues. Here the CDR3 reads CASGSQPGGPGGELFF. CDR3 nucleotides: TGTGCCAGCGGCTCACAACCCGGAGGGCCGGGCGGGGAGCTGTTTTTT.

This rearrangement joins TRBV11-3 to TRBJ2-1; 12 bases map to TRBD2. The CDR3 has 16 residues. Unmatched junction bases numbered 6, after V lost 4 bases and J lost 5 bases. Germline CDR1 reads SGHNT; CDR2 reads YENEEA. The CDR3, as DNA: TGTGCCAGCAGCTCGACTAGCGGGAGTTGGAACAATGAGCAGTTCTTC. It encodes CASSSTSGSWNNEQFF.

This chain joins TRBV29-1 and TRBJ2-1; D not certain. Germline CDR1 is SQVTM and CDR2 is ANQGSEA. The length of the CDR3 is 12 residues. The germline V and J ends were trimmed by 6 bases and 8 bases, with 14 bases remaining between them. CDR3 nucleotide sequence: TGCAGCGTGGGGTTGGGCGGCGATGAGCAGTTCTTC. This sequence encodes CSVGLGGDEQFF.

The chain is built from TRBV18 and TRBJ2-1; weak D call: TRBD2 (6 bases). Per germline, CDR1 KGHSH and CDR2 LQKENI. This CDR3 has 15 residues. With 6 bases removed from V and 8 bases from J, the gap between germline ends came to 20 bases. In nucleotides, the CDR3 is TGTGCCAGCTCCCCCCGAGGGCGGGATCGGGATGAGCAGTTCTTC. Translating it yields CASSPRGRDRDEQFF.

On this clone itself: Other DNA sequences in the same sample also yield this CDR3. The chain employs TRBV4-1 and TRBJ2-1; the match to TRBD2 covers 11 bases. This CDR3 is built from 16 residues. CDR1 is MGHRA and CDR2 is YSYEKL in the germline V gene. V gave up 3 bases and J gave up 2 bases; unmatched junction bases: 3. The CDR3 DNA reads TGCGCCAGCAGCCAGGCGACTAGCGGGACCTACAATGAGCAGTTCTTC. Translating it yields CASSQATSGTYNEQFF.

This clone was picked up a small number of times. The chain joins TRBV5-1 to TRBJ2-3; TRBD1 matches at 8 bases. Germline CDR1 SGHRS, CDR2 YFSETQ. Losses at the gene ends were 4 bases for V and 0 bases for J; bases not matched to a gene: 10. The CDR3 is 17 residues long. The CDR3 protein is CASSPRTGFFSTDTQYF. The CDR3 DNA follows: TGCGCCAGCAGCCCACGGACAGGGTTCTTTAGCACAGATACGCAGTATTTT.

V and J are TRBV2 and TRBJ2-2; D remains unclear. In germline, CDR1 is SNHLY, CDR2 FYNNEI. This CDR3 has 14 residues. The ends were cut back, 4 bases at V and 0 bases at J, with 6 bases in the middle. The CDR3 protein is CASSATANTGELFF. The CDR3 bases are TGTGCCAGCAGTGCGACGGCGAACACCGGGGAGCTGTTTTTT.

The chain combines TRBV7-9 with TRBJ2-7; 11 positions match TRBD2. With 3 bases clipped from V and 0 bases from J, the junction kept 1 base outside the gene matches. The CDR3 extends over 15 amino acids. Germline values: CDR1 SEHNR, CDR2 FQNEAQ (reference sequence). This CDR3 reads CASSLTSGVSYEQYF. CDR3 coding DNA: TGTGCCAGCAGCTTGACTAGCGGGGTCTCCTACGAGCAGTACTTC.

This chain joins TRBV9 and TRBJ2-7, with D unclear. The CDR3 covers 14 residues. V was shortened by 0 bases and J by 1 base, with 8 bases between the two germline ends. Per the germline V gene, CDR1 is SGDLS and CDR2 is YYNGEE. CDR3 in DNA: TGTGCCAGCAGCGTAGTGGACCTATCCTACGAGCAGTACTTC. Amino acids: CASSVVDLSYEQYF.

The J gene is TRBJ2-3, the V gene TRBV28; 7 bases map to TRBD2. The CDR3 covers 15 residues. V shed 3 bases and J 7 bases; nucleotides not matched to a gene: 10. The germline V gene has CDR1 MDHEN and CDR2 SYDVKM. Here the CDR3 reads CASSFGGRALHTQYF. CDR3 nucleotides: TGTGCCAGCAGTTTCGGTGGGAGGGCCTTACATACGCAGTATTTT. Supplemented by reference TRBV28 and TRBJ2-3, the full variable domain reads DVKVTQSSRYLVKRTGEKVFLECVQDMDHENMFWYRQDPGLGLRLIYFSYDVKMKEKGDIPEGYSVSREKKERFSLILESASTNQTSMYLCASSFGGRALHTQYFGPGTRLTVL.

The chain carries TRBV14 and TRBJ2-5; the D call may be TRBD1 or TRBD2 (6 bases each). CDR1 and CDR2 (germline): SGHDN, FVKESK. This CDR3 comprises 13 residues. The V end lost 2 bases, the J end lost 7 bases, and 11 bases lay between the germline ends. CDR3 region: CASSQQGRGTQYF. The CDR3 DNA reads TGTGCCAGCAGCCAACAGGGGCGGGGGACCCAGTACTTC.

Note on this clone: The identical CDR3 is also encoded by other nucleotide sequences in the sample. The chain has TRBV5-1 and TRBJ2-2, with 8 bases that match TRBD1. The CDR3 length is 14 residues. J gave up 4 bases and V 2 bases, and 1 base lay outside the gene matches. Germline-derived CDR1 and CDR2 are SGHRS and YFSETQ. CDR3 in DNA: TGCGCCAGCAGCTTACAGGGGGGCACCGGGGAGCTGTTTTTT. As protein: CASSLQGGTGELFF.

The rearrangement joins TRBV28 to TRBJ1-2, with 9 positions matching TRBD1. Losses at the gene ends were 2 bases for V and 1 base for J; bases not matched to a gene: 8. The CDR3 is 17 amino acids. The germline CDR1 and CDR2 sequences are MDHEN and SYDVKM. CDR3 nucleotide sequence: TGTGCCAGCAGTTTAGGTGTCGGGGACAGGGATAACTATGGCTACACCTTC. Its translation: CASSLGVGDRDNYGYTF.

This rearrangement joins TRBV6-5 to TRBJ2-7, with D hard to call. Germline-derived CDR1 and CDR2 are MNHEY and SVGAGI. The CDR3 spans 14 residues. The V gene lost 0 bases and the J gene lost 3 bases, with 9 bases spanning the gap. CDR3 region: CASSYSVAGYEQYF. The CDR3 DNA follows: TGTGCCAGCAGTTACTCTGTAGCTGGCTACGAGCAGTACTTC.

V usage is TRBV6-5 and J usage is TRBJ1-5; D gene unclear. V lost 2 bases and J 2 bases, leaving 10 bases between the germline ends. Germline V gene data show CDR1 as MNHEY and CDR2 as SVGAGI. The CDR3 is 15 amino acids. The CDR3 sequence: CASSYDGFGNQPQHF. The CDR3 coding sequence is TGTGCCAGCAGTTACGATGGTTTTGGCAATCAGCCCCAGCATTTT.

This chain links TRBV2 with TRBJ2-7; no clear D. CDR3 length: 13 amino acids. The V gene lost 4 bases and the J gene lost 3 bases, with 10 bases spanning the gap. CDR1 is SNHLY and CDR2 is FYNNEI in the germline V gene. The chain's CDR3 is CASSVAGYYEQYF. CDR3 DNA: TGTGCCAGCAGTGTGGCAGGCTACTACGAGCAGTACTTC.